This T cell receptor beta chain was recorded in a study of T cell responses to AZD1222 COVID-19 vaccine (dated by TCRdb to the early 2020s). Background on the whole study: Because spike-specific TCR depth and breadth did not differ between the two schedules, AZD1222 recipients who got a second dose at roughly 4 weeks were pooled with those who got a second dose at roughly 12 weeks. TCR sequencing was performed for some 250 trial participants, of whom roughly 200 were given two doses of AZD1222 and some 25 were given two doses of MenACWY control vaccine. Trial participants were enrolled by age into subgroups of 18-55, 56-69 and 70-plus years, and around 150, 28 and 57 TCR-sequenced participants, respectively, were included in these subgroups.

The paper's findings and limits, for the study overall: Only a handful of AZD1222 recipients were SARS-CoV-2 seropositive at baseline, limiting conclusions about previously exposed vaccinees. A significant rise in spike-specific TCR breadth and depth was observed after two AZD1222 doses relative to day 0 and relative to MenACWY recipients. Epitopes outside the regions mutated in the B.1.351 and B.1.1.7 variants were reportedly recognized by nearly half of the unique spike-specific TCRs. The vaccine-associated CD4 TCRs covered the entire spike protein, and the dominant responses fell in regions 160-218 and 743-854. Because no day 14 peak-response samples were available, the repertoires could be characterized only after the peak T cell response. The 56-69-year group was small, and its depth increase did not reach significance, likely because of low power. Participants were mostly white British and included more females than males, and it was suggested by the authors that clonal diversity may have been underestimated.

Inclusive of the bounding cysteine and phenylalanine, the CDR3 is 16 residues long. Here the CDR3 DNA is all that survives: 48 bases in frame from base 1. V is pared back by 2 bases and J by 1 base, with 9 bases lying between the germline termini. CDR1 is given as LGHDT and CDR2 as YNNKEL, both from the germline V gene (reference sequence). This specimen's time point label, interpreted: baseline before first vaccination. Vaccinee samples were obtained from the UK trials COV001 and COV002, which included a single-blind randomized controlled phase 2/3 trial of AZD1222 (ChAdOx1 nCoV-19) in healthy adults. Trial participant PBMC samples were collected at day 0 and day 28 after the second dose for TCRbeta chain sequencing. This clone is considered medium-sized (0.01 to 0.1%). The antigen this receptor binds is unknown. Within one base of it there is no much larger clone, and no base qualities were kept. Other nucleotide sequences in the sample specify the same CDR3.

The CDR3 regions of human TCRbeta chains were analyzed by immunosequencing. The study's own analysis went as follows. Repertoire TCRs were matched against a reference library of SARS-CoV-2-specific TCRs generated with the MIRA antigen-specificity platform. Breadth meant the fraction of unique TCRs that were SARS-CoV-2-associated, whereas depth meant the fraction of total T cells that were SARS-CoV-2-associated. Using the MIRA data, each spike-specific TCR was assigned both to the spike region to which the TCR was reactive and to a CD4 or CD8 class. Log10-transformed breadth and depth values were compared by one-way ANOVA with Sidak's multiple comparisons tests. TCRdb carries this immuneACCESS record with in-frame sequences only. Its versions omit some clonotypes, under half of them owing to an unresolved V gene in the studies checked, with the rest unexplained. That table furnishes V, J and clone size, whereas the DNA furnished D and trimming. This sample has about 67,000 clones in its table, and around four fifths of those were observed once. The ten largest make up over 20% of the sample.

The sequence joins TRBV3-1 (or the pseudogene TRBV3-2) to TRBJ1-6, and TRBD1 may be the D gene, going by 6 matching bases. The source material was peripheral blood, sampled on day 0 of AZD1222 vaccination. This clonotype originated in an adult in good health. The encoded CDR3 is CASSQPQGSYNSPLHF. The DNA sequence is TGTGCCAGCAGCCAACCACAGGGTTCCTATAATTCACCCCTCCACTTT.